The rows below give T cell receptor beta chains drawn from one sample of a study of blood T cell repertoires in COVID-19. The data were produced by immunoSEQ multiplex PCR, yet TCRdb's version contains in-frame clones alone and is incomplete. The sample carries 120,000 or so clones, about 74% recorded once. Source material: peripheral blood. The receptors were gathered from a human donor in a cohort sampled during active COVID-19. The conserved cysteine and the conserved F or W are not part of the CDR3 here.

v_gene,CDR3aa
TRBV29-1,SVEGDKYGYT
TRBV5-1,ASSLTGSSGNTIY
TRBV13,ASNKGGPGGEQY
TRBV6-1,ASSEEGAASYEQY
TRBV5-4,ASTSGLAGGYQETQY
TRBV6-1,ASSEKVSSYEQY
TRBV5-4,ASNYRGRDEQY
TRBV5-6,ASNWGRDSNQPQH
TRBV7-9,ASSSDTSYEQY
TRBV18,ASSPLRSSYNEQF
TRBV1,TSSHVSKDRVTEAF